The 5 T cell receptor beta chains below come from one sample, sequenced in a study of cytomegalovirus exposure and HLA in healthy donors. The PCR ran on 60 Vbeta and 13 Jbeta primers. The table came from immunoSEQ multiplex PCR; TCRdb's copy has only in-frame clones and leaves some out. In total, the table holds about 50,000 clones. The sequenced material came from PBMCs. The receptor source for this set is a woman aged 18-29 years in good health and CMV-seronegative.

The V gene is TRBV6-5, the J gene TRBJ2-7, with TRBD2 matching over 9 bases. This CDR3 comprises 14 residues. CDR1 is MNHEY and CDR2 is SVGAGI in the germline V gene. The V segment lost 6 bases and the J segment 9 bases; nucleotides outside the gene matches: 12. CDR3 region: CASRRTSAYIGQYF. As DNA, the CDR3 is TGTGCCAGCAGAAGGACTAGCGCCTATATCGGGCAGTACTTC.

The chain's CDR3 is CASSGLQGRGEAFF. CDR3 nucleotides: TGTGCCAGCAGTGGCCTACAGGGGAGAGGCGAAGCTTTCTTT. The chain is built from TRBV2 and TRBJ1-1; 7 bases fit TRBD1. The CDR3 runs to 14 residues. V dropped 4 bases and J dropped 8; count of bases not matched to a gene: 10. From germline, CDR1 is SNHLY and CDR2 FYNNEI.

V usage is TRBV29-1 and J usage is TRBJ2-1; D is unclear. V lost 1 base and J lost 7, with 8 bases in between. Germline V gene data show CDR1 as SQVTM and CDR2 as ANQGSEA. This CDR3 spans 12 amino acids. This CDR3 reads CSVEVLTNEQFF. CDR3 DNA sequence: TGCAGCGTTGAAGTTTTGACTAATGAGCAGTTCTTC.

The rearrangement joins TRBV4-1 to TRBJ2-7, with TRBD2 identical over 8 bases. Trimming took 1 base from V and 4 from J; bases not matched to a gene: 6. CDR3 length: 15 residues. CDR1 MGHRA and CDR2 YSYEKL come from the germline V gene. The CDR3 sequence is CASSQGLAGGYEQYF. CDR3 nucleotide sequence: TGCGCCAGCAGCCAAGGGCTAGCGGGTGGTTACGAGCAGTACTTC.

CDR3 sequence reads: CSVSPGTGYNGYTF. The CDR3 bases are TGCAGCGTTTCCCCCGGGACAGGGTATAATGGCTACACCTTC. The V gene is TRBV29-1, the J gene TRBJ1-2, with 9 bases identical to TRBD1. V lost 5 bases and J lost 6; bases outside the gene matches: 10. The CDR3 totals 14 residues. CDR1 and CDR2 (germline): SQVTM, ANQGSEA. Full variable domain (outside the CDR3, taken from reference TRBV29-1 and TRBJ1-2): SAVISQKPSRDICQRGTSLTIQCQVDSQVTMMFWYRQQPGQSLTLIATANQGSEATYESGFVIDKFPISRPNLTFSTLTVSNMSPEDSSIYLCSVSPGTGYNGYTFGSGTRLTVV.